The 5 T cell receptor beta chains below come from one sample, sequenced in a study of immune characteristics of hereditary and idiopathic chronic pancreatitis. Chronic pancreatitis tissue was collected during total pancreatectomy with islet autotransplantation. Sequenced by immunoSEQ multiplex PCR; TCRdb stores in-frame clones only, minus some. The data hold around 6,200 clones, with about 70% observed a single time. Sequencing was done on a sample of pancreas tissue with hereditary chronic pancreatitis. These receptors all stem from a human donor with chronic pancreatitis.

The V and J genes are TRBV5-8 and TRBJ2-1, with 12 bases identical to TRBD2. The CDR3 covers 19 residues. V lost 0 bases to trimming and J lost 1 base; unmatched junction nucleotides: 8. Per germline, CDR1 SGHTS and CDR2 YDEGEE. The CDR3 region is CASSLELTSGGGSYNEQFF. In DNA, the CDR3 is TGTGCCAGCAGCTTGGAGTTGACTAGCGGGGGTGGTTCCTACAATGAGCAGTTCTTC.

The genes are TRBV7-2 and TRBJ1-2; D is possibly TRBD1 (6 bases). The germline gives CDR1 SGHTA, CDR2 FQGNSA. There are 16 residues in the CDR3. The germline V and J ends were trimmed by 0 bases and 5 bases, with 16 bases remaining between them. CDR3 loop: CASSLAPLQGIYGYTF. The DNA of the CDR3 is TGTGCCAGCAGCTTAGCCCCCCTACAGGGCATATATGGCTACACCTTC. The complete variable domain, with remaining parts taken from reference TRBV7-2 and TRBJ1-2, reads GAGVSQSPSNKVTEKGKDVELRCDPISGHTALYWYRQSLGQGLEFLIYFQGNSAPDKSGLPSDRFSAERTGGSVSTLTIQRTQQEDSAVYLCASSLAPLQGIYGYTFGSGTRLTVV.

This sequence joins TRBV4-3 and TRBJ1-1, with D maybe TRBD1 (6 bases). V was shortened by 0 bases and J by 7 bases, with 15 bases between the two germline ends. This CDR3 has 15 residues. Germline loops: CDR1 LGHNA, CDR2 YSLEER. In DNA, the CDR3 is TGCGCCAGCAGCCAAGATTTCACAGGGTGGAATGAAGCTTTCTTT. Protein: CASSQDFTGWNEAFF.

The genes are TRBV4-2 and TRBJ1-2; TRBD1 matches at 7 bases. J lost 4 bases, V lost 4 bases, and 9 bases had no gene match. The CDR3 spans 15 residues. Germline-derived CDR1 and CDR2 are LGHNA and YNFKEQ. The CDR3 DNA follows: TGTGCCAGCAGCCCGGCAGGGGGGCCTGGCTATGGCTACACCTTC. The encoded protein is CASSPAGGPGYGYTF.

The table lists this clone with a count of one. This rearrangement joins TRBV6-6 to TRBJ2-1; TRBD1 agrees at 8 bases. This CDR3 region has 16 residues. Looked up from germline, CDR1 is MNHNY and CDR2 is SVGAGI (reference sequence). V lost 6 bases to trimming and J lost 4 bases; unmatched junction nucleotides: 11. CDR3 protein: CASRPRLGQVYNEQFF. CDR3 coding DNA: TGTGCCAGCAGGCCCAGGCTGGGACAGGTATACAATGAGCAGTTCTTC.